This TCR beta chain stems from a study of graft-versus-host responses after intestinal transplantation. In the case of this clone: Its antigen remains unknown.

Data came from immunoSEQ multiplex PCR; TCRdb stores just in-frame clones and leaves some out. This sample carries just under 90,000 clones, less than 90% of them seen once, and the ten largest clones take 17%. V trimming: 4 bases; J trimming: 6 bases; junction bases outside the gene matches: 2. Germline V lookup: CDR1 SGHRS, CDR2 YFSETQ. There are 14 residues in the CDR3. The rearrangement joins TRBV5-1 to TRBJ2-3, with 13 bases aligning to TRBD2. The sample consisted of unstimulated CD8+ T cells sorted from spleen or lymph node cells, taken before intestinal transplant. This sequence was found in a human donor who received an intestinal transplant. CDR3 loop: CASSTGLAGDTQYF. DNA for the CDR3: TGCGCCAGCAGCACGGGACTAGCGGGGGATACGCAGTATTTT.